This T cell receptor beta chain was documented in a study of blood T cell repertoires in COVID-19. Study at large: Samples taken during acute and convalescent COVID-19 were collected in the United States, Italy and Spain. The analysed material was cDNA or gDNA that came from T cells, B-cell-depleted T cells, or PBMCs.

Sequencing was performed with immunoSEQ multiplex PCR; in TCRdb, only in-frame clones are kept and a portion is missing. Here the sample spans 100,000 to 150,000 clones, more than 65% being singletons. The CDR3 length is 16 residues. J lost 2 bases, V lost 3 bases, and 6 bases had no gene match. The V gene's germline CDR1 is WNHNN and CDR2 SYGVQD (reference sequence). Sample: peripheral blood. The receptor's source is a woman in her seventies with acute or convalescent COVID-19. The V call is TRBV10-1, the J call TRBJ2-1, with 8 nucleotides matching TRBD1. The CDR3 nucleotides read TGCGCCAGCAGTGAAACCGGGACAGGACCCTACAATGAGCAGTTCTTC. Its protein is CASSETGTGPYNEQFF.